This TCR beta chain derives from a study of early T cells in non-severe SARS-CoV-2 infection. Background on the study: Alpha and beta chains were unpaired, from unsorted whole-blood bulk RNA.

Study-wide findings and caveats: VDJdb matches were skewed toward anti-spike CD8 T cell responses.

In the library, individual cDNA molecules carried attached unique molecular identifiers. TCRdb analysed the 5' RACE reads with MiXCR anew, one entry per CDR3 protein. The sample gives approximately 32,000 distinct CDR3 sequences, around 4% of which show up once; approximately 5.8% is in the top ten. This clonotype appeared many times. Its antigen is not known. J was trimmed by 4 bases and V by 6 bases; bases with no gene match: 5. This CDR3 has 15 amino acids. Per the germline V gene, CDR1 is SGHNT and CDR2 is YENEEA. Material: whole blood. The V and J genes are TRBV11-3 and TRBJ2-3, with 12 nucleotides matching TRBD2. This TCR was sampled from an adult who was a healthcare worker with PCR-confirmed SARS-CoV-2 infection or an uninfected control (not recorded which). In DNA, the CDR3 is TGTGCCAGCAGAAGGACTAGCGGGGAGGCAGATACGCAGTATTTT. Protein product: CASRRTSGEADTQYF.